This T cell receptor beta chain stems from a study of identical twins. The count of this clonotype is one. Its matching antigen is unknown. Carrying unique molecular identifiers, the cDNA also gained a universal primer site through template switching. In TCRdb, the 5' RACE reads were re-called with MiXCR into one record per CDR3 protein. The sample holds approximately 1.8 million distinct CDR3 sequences, 25% to 35% seen once. Overall study findings and caveats: Less excess twin sharing appeared in beta out-of-frame sequences.

There were only healthy Caucasians among the donors. The sample consisted of cord blood. This TCR derives from a newborn girl in good health.

The CDR3 DNA follows: TGCAGTGCTAGCCGAGCAGGCTCCTATAATTCACCCCTCCACTTT. Its protein is CSASRAGSYNSPLHF. V gene TRBV20-1 combines with J gene TRBJ1-6; the D is unclear. Germline CDR1 and CDR2: DFQATT and SNEGSKA (reference sequence). The length of the CDR3 is 15 residues. Trimming shortened V by 3 bases and J by 0 bases, and 9 bases separated the two germline ends.